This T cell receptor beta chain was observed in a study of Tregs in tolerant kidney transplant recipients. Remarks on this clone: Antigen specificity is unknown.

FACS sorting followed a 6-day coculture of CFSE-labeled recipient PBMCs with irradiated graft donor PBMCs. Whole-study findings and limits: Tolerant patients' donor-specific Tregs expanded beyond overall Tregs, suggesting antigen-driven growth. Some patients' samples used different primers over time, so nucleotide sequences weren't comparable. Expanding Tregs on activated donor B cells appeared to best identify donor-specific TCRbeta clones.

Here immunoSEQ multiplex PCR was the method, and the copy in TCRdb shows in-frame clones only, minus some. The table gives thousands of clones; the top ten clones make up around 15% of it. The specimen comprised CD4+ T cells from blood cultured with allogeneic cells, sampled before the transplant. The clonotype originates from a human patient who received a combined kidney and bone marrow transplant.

CDR3 DNA, as far as it was read: TGTGCCAGCAGCCGGACAGCTAGCACAGATACG. It codes for CASSRTASTDT. In full, the CDR3 reads CASSRTASTDTQYF. This chain joins TRBV3-1 (or the pseudogene TRBV3-2) and TRBJ2-3; D is perhaps TRBD1 (6 bases). The DNA ends 3 residues before the CDR3 does, and the rest of the CDR3 is filled in from the germline J gene. Trimming took off 4 bases at V and 0 bases at J, with 8 bases between the two ends. The CDR3 covers 14 residues. Germline lookup yields CDR1 LGHDT and CDR2 YNNKEL (reference sequence).